Listed here are 21 T cell receptor beta chains from one sample, sequenced in a study of cytomegalovirus exposure and HLA in healthy donors. Generated by immunoSEQ multiplex PCR, the TCRdb table keeps only in-frame clones and is missing some. The table lists 60,000 or so clones, around 94% of them singletons. Source material: PBMCs. Every receptor here comes from a man between 18 and 29 years old in good health and CMV-seronegative.

The chain has TRBV5-1 and TRBJ2-7; TRBD2 matches at 12 bases. Germline loops: CDR1 SGHRS, CDR2 YFSETQ. J gave up 6 bases and V 8 bases, and 6 bases lay outside the gene matches. This CDR3 region has 13 residues. The chain's CDR3 is CASRLAGASEQYF. CDR3 nucleotides: TGCGCCAGTCGACTAGCGGGAGCTTCCGAGCAGTACTTC.

The chain employs TRBV11-2 and TRBJ2-7, with a weak D call TRBD1 (6 bases). The CDR3 consists of 14 residues. Germline loops: CDR1 SGHAT, CDR2 FQNNGV. The V end was cut by 5 bases, the J end by 3 bases, with 14 bases between. The CDR3 coding sequence is TGTGCCAGCAGCCCCGACAACAGGGACTACGAGCAGTACTTC. It yields the protein CASSPDNRDYEQYF.

The CDR3 loop is CASSLAGETQYF. The CDR3 nucleotides read TGTGCCAGCAGCTTAGCGGGAGAGACGCAGTATTTT. The chain recombines TRBV7-2 with TRBJ2-3; D may be TRBD2 (5 bases). The CDR3 contains 12 residues. Trimming removed 0 bases at V and 9 bases at J, with 7 bases between. CDR1 is SGHTA, CDR2 FQGNSA, per germline.

The J gene is TRBJ1-1, the V gene TRBV19; tentative D call: TRBD1 (5 bases). Germline assignment: CDR1 LNHDA and CDR2 SQIVND (reference sequence). This CDR3 has 13 amino acids. Between the trimmed V and J ends, which lost 6 bases and 0 bases, there was a span of 8 bases. CDR3 protein: CASSRQLNTEAFF. The CDR3 DNA sequence: TGTGCCAGTAGCCGACAGTTGAACACTGAAGCTTTCTTT.

V is TRBV19 and J is TRBJ2-1; the match to TRBD2 covers 7 bases. The J segment lost 4 bases and the V segment lost 6 bases, leaving 6 bases of the junction unmatched. CDR3 length equals 14 residues. Germline V gives CDR1 LNHDA, CDR2 SQIVND (reference sequence). The CDR3 loop is CASRTGEGYNEQFF. The CDR3 region has the DNA TGTGCCAGTAGGACGGGGGAGGGATACAATGAGCAGTTCTTC.

The chain is built from TRBV10-2 and TRBJ2-7; maybe TRBD2 (5 bases). V was shortened by 0 bases and J by 3 bases, with 21 bases between the two germline ends. CDR3 size: 18 residues. Germline V gene data show CDR1 as WSHSY and CDR2 as SAAADI. In DNA form, the CDR3 reads TGCGCCAGCAGTGAGTCGAACCTTTGGGGAGCAAGCAACTACGAGCAGTACTTC. This encodes CASSESNLWGASNYEQYF.

This chain links TRBV15 with TRBJ1-4; possible D gene TRBD1, 5 bases. The CDR3 spans 16 residues. CDR1 is LNHNV and CDR2 is YYDKDF in the germline V gene (reference sequence). V dropped 1 base and J dropped 2 bases, with 11 bases sitting between them. The CDR3 DNA sequence: TGTGCCACCAGCAGAGGGGGCCCACCGACTAATGAAAAACTGTTTTTT. As protein: CATSRGGPPTNEKLFF.

The rearrangement uses TRBV7-2 and TRBJ2-2; 7 bases are shared with TRBD2. The trim removed 5 bases at V and 6 bases at J, leaving 9 bases unmatched. Germline CDR1 and CDR2: SGHTA and FQGNSA. The CDR3 contains 15 residues. CDR3 residues: CASSPRLAYSGELFF. CDR3 nucleotide sequence: TGTGCCAGCAGCCCGAGACTAGCCTATTCCGGGGAGCTGTTTTTT.

Only one count was recorded for this clone. This rearrangement joins TRBV6-6 to TRBJ1-5; D might be TRBD1 (5 bases). CDR1 and CDR2 from the germline V gene are MNHNY and SVGAGI (reference sequence). The CDR3 spans 14 residues. The ends were cut back, 7 bases at V and 1 base at J, with 11 bases in the middle. CDR3 DNA sequence: TGTGCCAGCATCGGAGGGGACAGCAATCAGCCCCAGCATTTT. Translating gives CASIGGDSNQPQHF.

This sequence joins TRBV7-9 and TRBJ2-7; TRBD1 is a possible D gene (6 bases). The CDR3 totals 14 residues. Germline CDR1 is SEHNR and CDR2 is FQNEAQ (reference sequence). V lost 3 bases to trimming and J lost 2 bases, with 11 bases between them. The CDR3 nucleotides are TGTGCCAGCAGCTTTTACAGGGCCCCCTACGAGCAGTACTTC. It encodes CASSFYRAPYEQYF. Complete variable domain (other parts from reference TRBV7-9 and TRBJ2-7): DTGVSQNPRHKITKRGQNVTFRCDPISEHNRLYWYRQTLGQGPEFLTYFQNEAQLEKSRLLSDRFSAERPKGSFSTLEIQRTEQGDSAMYLCASSFYRAPYEQYFGPGTRLTVT.

V is TRBV7-9 and J is TRBJ2-3; 10 bases fit TRBD2. V shed 8 bases and J 3 bases; nucleotides not matched to a gene: 5. The CDR3 has 14 amino acids. CDR1 SEHNR and CDR2 FQNEAQ come from the germline V gene (reference sequence). CDR3 coding DNA: TGTGCCAGCCAGGGACTAGCGAAAACAGATACGCAGTATTTT. Its translation: CASQGLAKTDTQYF.

The chain joins TRBV2 to TRBJ2-3, with TRBD1 matching 8 bases. The CDR3 totals 14 residues. CDR1 SNHLY and CDR2 FYNNEI come from the germline V gene. The J segment lost 4 bases and the V segment lost 6 bases, leaving 6 bases of the junction unmatched. CDR3 sequence (DNA): TGTGCCAGCAGCCCGGGACAGGCTCCAGATACGCAGTATTTT. Its translation is CASSPGQAPDTQYF.

V is TRBV5-1 and J is TRBJ2-1; D not certain. Trimming stripped 0 bases from V and 5 bases from J, with 9 bases between. The CDR3 consists of 14 residues. Germline V CDR1 and CDR2: SGHRS, YFSETQ. The CDR3 nucleotides are TGCGCCAGCAGCTTGGCGGCGGCGAACAATGAGCAGTTCTTC. The encoded protein is CASSLAAANNEQFF.

The V gene is TRBV9, the J gene TRBJ1-2; D is ambiguous. This CDR3 is built from 14 residues. Trimming shortened V by 2 bases and J by 0 bases, and 8 bases separated the two germline ends. Germline loops: CDR1 SGDLS, CDR2 YYNGEE. CDR3 coding DNA: TGTGCCAGCAGCGTGCAGTCGTCTAACTATGGCTACACCTTC. The encoded protein is CASSVQSSNYGYTF.

This clone has a single count. In nucleotides, the CDR3 is TGTGCCAGCAGTTTCGGGACAGGCGGGGGGGGCGAGCAGTACTTC. Encoded protein: CASSFGTGGGGEQYF. The chain joins TRBV6-5 to TRBJ2-7; D is possibly TRBD2 (9 bases). Deletions cut 4 bases from V and 6 bases from J, with 19 bases between. This CDR3 is built from 15 residues. CDR1 is MNHEY and CDR2 is SVGAGI in the germline V gene.

This chain links TRBV5-1 with TRBJ2-7; 10 bases align to TRBD2. Germline V gives CDR1 SGHRS, CDR2 YFSETQ. CDR3 length equals 15 residues. V shed 4 bases and J 10 bases; nucleotides not matched to a gene: 14. The CDR3 reads CASSPELAGGTDQYF. The CDR3 coding sequence is TGCGCCAGCAGCCCAGAATTAGCGGGAGGAACGGATCAGTACTTC. The variable domain in full, with the rest retrieved from reference TRBV5-1 and TRBJ2-7, is KAGVTQTPRYLIKTRGQQVTLSCSPISGHRSVSWYQQTPGQGLQFLFEYFSETQRNKGNFPGRFSGRQFSNSRSEMNVSTLELGDSALYLCASSPELAGGTDQYFGPGTRLTVT.

CDR3 residues: CGGRAGANVLTF. CDR3 DNA: TGTGGGGGGAGGGCTGGGGCCAACGTCCTGACTTTC. The V gene is TRBV19, the J gene TRBJ2-6; TRBD2 aligns across 7 bases. The CDR3 extends over 12 amino acids. Germline CDR1 and CDR2: LNHDA and SQIVND (reference sequence).

The chain has TRBV7-7 and TRBJ2-2; no clear D gene. The CDR3 runs to 13 residues. Deletions cut 1 base from V and 7 bases from J, with 7 bases between. Per the germline V gene, CDR1 is SSHAT and CDR2 is FNYEAQ (reference sequence). CDR3 in amino acids: CASSLESGGELFF. The CDR3 DNA sequence: TGTGCCAGCAGCTTAGAGTCGGGCGGGGAGCTGTTTTTT. Supplemented by reference TRBV7-7 and TRBJ2-2, the full variable domain reads GAGVSQSPRYKVTKRGQDVTLRCDPISSHATLYWYQQALGQGPEFLTYFNYEAQPDKSGLPSDRFSAERPEGSISTLTIQRTEQRDSAMYRCASSLESGGELFFGEGSRLTVL.

The genes are TRBV7-6 and TRBJ2-4, with 10 bases identical to TRBD1. The CDR3 loop spans 14 amino acids. CDR1 is SGHVS and CDR2 is FNYEAQ in the germline V gene. V dropped 5 bases and J dropped 8; count of bases not matched to a gene: 6. The CDR3 DNA sequence: TGTGCCAGCAGCGTAAGGGACAGGGGTCACATTCAGTACTTC. The encoded protein is CASSVRDRGHIQYF.

The chain joins TRBV27 to TRBJ1-5, with 8 bases that match TRBD1. This CDR3 is built from 18 residues. CDR1 is MNHEY and CDR2 is SMNVEV in the germline V gene (reference sequence). Unmatched junction bases numbered 14, after V lost 5 bases and J lost 2 bases. CDR3 sequence: CASSPERTGWKGNQPQHF. The CDR3 DNA follows: TGTGCCAGCAGTCCGGAAAGGACAGGGTGGAAAGGCAATCAGCCCCAGCATTTT.

The chain joins TRBV18 to TRBJ2-7; 11 positions agree with TRBD1. Trimming removed 4 bases from V and 10 bases from J; junction bases left unmatched: 6. The CDR3 is made up of 13 amino acids. Germline assignment: CDR1 KGHSH and CDR2 LQKENI. For the CDR3, the DNA is TGTGCCAGCTCACTGGGACAGGGGGAGGAACAGTACTTC. Its translation: CASSLGQGEEQYF.